The 16 T cell receptor beta chains below come from one sample, sequenced in a study of T cell responses to AZD1222 COVID-19 vaccine. Profiling relied on immunoSEQ multiplex PCR, and the TCRdb table lists in-frame clones only, not all of them. The table has more than 100,000 clones, 90% seen once; the top ten hold about 5%. This sample comprised peripheral blood, obtained on day 0 of AZD1222 vaccination. Receptor source: an adult in good health.

The gene calls are TRBV11-2 and TRBJ1-2; unclear D gene. The CDR3 has 15 amino acids. From germline, CDR1 is SGHAT and CDR2 FQNNGV. V was clipped by 3 bases and J by 4 bases, with 15 bases between them. The CDR3 region is CASSFRSGNPYGYTF. As DNA, the CDR3 is TGTGCCAGCAGCTTTAGGTCCGGGAATCCCTATGGCTACACCTTC.

The chain employs TRBV9 and TRBJ2-7; TRBD2 matches at 7 bases. Looked up from germline, CDR1 is SGDLS and CDR2 is YYNGEE. The CDR3 length is 15 residues. The J segment lost 5 bases and the V segment lost 0 bases, leaving 8 bases of the junction unmatched. In nucleotides, the CDR3 is TGTGCCAGCAGCGTAGGAACTAGCGCAGGTAACGAGCAGTACTTC. Amino acid sequence: CASSVGTSAGNEQYF.

This chain connects TRBV5-1 to TRBJ1-5, with 10 bases fitting TRBD1. Trimming removed 0 bases from V and 6 bases from J; junction bases left unmatched: 3. Germline V gene data show CDR1 as SGHRS and CDR2 as YFSETQ. CDR3 length: 15 residues. In DNA form, the CDR3 reads TGCGCCAGCAGCTTGGGACAGGGGGCCGGTCAGCCCCAGCATTTT. Residues: CASSLGQGAGQPQHF.

V gene TRBV7-3 combines with J gene TRBJ1-1; D call uncertain. Germline values: CDR1 SGHTA, CDR2 FQGTGA. The CDR3 consists of 13 residues. V lost 3 bases and J lost 3, with 8 bases in between. CDR3 loop: CASSLGSYTEAFF. The CDR3 DNA reads TGTGCCAGCAGCTTGGGGTCGTACACTGAAGCTTTCTTT.

The rearrangement links TRBV2 to TRBJ1-6; D ambiguous. V shed 3 bases and J shed 9 bases, with 15 bases lying between them. Germline CDR1 and CDR2: SNHLY and FYNNEI. This CDR3 region has 15 residues. CDR3 protein: CASSDETYGSSPLHF. CDR3 sequence (DNA): TGTGCCAGCAGTGATGAGACTTACGGTAGTTCACCCCTCCACTTT. Full variable domain (remainder filled in from reference TRBV2 and TRBJ1-6): EPEVTQTPSHQVTQMGQEVILRCVPISNHLYFYWYRQILGQKVEFLVSFYNNEISEKSEIFDDQFSVERPDGSNFTLKIRSTKLEDSAMYFCASSDETYGSSPLHFGNGTRLTVT.

V usage is TRBV4-1 and J usage is TRBJ2-1; the D gene is possibly TRBD1 (5 bases). The CDR3 extends over 11 amino acids. The germline V gene encodes CDR1 MGHRA and CDR2 YSYEKL. Trimming cost V 1 base and J 15 bases, with 10 bases left between them. The CDR3 bases are TGCGCCAGCAGCCAAGGACAAGGGGCGTTCTTC. It specifies CASSQGQGAFF.

V gene TRBV6-5 combines with J gene TRBJ2-3; maybe TRBD1 (6 bases). The germline V and J ends were trimmed by 6 bases and 2 bases, with 12 bases remaining between them. Germline V lookup: CDR1 MNHEY, CDR2 SVGAGI. The CDR3 totals 14 residues. The CDR3, as DNA: TGTGCCAGCAGGCCACAGGGATCCACAGATACGCAGTATTTT. Its protein is CASRPQGSTDTQYF.

V and J are TRBV24-1 and TRBJ2-1, with TRBD2 matching over 8 bases. Losses at the gene ends were 9 bases for V and 7 bases for J; bases not matched to a gene: 10. CDR1 and CDR2 from the germline V gene are KGHDR and SFDVKD. CDR3 length equals 14 residues. CDR3 in amino acids: CATQQRGSRNEQFF. CDR3 nucleotides: TGTGCCACCCAGCAGCGGGGGTCGAGGAATGAGCAGTTCTTC.

This chain links TRBV19 with TRBJ2-1; TRBD2 is a possible D gene (5 bases). CDR1 and CDR2 (germline): LNHDA, SQIVND (reference sequence). The CDR3 length is 17 residues. V lost 3 bases and J 0 bases, leaving 15 bases between the germline ends. CDR3: CASSIGGFFSSYNEQFF. CDR3 bases: TGTGCCAGTAGTATCGGAGGTTTTTTCAGCTCCTACAATGAGCAGTTCTTC. Full variable domain (rest looked up from reference TRBV19 and TRBJ2-1): DGGITQSPKYLFRKEGQNVTLSCEQNLNHDAMYWYRQDPGQGLRLIYYSQIVNDFQKGDIAEGYSVSREKKESFPLTVTSAQKNPTAFYLCASSIGGFFSSYNEQFFGPGTRLTVL.

The genes are TRBV19 and TRBJ1-1; no reliable D call. V was pared by 6 bases and J by 1 base, with 12 bases between. The CDR3 covers 14 residues. Germline V CDR1 and CDR2: LNHDA, SQIVND (reference sequence). The CDR3 region has the DNA TGTGCCAGTAGCCCAGCGGTGGCGAACACTGAAGCTTTCTTT. As protein: CASSPAVANTEAFF.

The rearrangement uses TRBV5-1 and TRBJ2-5, with 10 bases identical to TRBD1. V was pared by 4 bases and J by 4 bases, with 4 bases of the junction left unmatched. Germline V gene data show CDR1 as SGHRS and CDR2 as YFSETQ. The CDR3 contains 14 residues. The CDR3 DNA follows: TGCGCCAGCAGCACCGGACAGGGGGGAGAGACCCAGTACTTC. Translation gives CASSTGQGGETQYF. The variable domain in full, completed from reference TRBV5-1 and TRBJ2-5, reads KAGVTQTPRYLIKTRGQQVTLSCSPISGHRSVSWYQQTPGQGLQFLFEYFSETQRNKGNFPGRFSGRQFSNSRSEMNVSTLELGDSALYLCASSTGQGGETQYFGPGTRLLVL.

V usage is TRBV11-3 and J usage is TRBJ2-1; 13 bases are shared with TRBD2. Germline trimming cut 5 bases from V and 9 bases from J; bases unmatched to any gene: 4. Germline lookup yields CDR1 SGHNT and CDR2 YENEEA. The CDR3 is 14 amino acids. Here the CDR3 reads CASSEGLAGSEQFF. The CDR3 coding sequence is TGTGCCAGCAGCGAGGGACTAGCGGGGAGTGAGCAGTTCTTC.

This chain joins TRBV19 and TRBJ1-2, with D unclear. The CDR3 runs 15 residues. V shed 2 bases and J shed 8 bases, with 18 bases lying between them. CDR1 LNHDA and CDR2 SQIVND come from the germline V gene (reference sequence). CDR3: CASSINTASARGYTF. The CDR3 coding sequence is TGTGCCAGTAGTATAAACACAGCCTCAGCGCGGGGCTACACCTTC.

J is TRBJ2-6 and V is TRBV9; TRBD1 might be the D (6 bases). The V gene lost 5 bases and the J gene lost 4 bases, with 19 bases spanning the gap. The germline CDR1 and CDR2 sequences are SGDLS and YYNGEE. This CDR3 comprises 17 residues. The CDR3 loop reads CASRALDRMQGANVLTF. The CDR3 coding sequence is TGTGCCAGCAGAGCCCTCGACAGGATGCAGGGGGCCAACGTCCTGACTTTC.

CDR3 region: CATATGGNYGYTF. In DNA, the CDR3 is TGTGCCACCGCGACAGGGGGGAACTATGGCTACACCTTC. The chain carries TRBV10-3 and TRBJ1-2, with 9 bases matching TRBD1. The V segment lost 10 bases and the J segment 2 bases; nucleotides outside the gene matches: 5. Germline CDR1 and CDR2: ENHRY and SYGVKD. The CDR3 has 13 amino acids.

CDR3 protein: CASRLDYNQETQYF. CDR3 sequence (DNA): TGTGCCAGCAGATTAGACTACAATCAAGAGACCCAGTACTTC. The chain is built from TRBV3-1 (or the pseudogene TRBV3-2) and TRBJ2-5; D possibly corresponds to TRBD2 (5 bases). Trimming shortened V by 6 bases and J by 2 bases, and 13 bases separated the two germline ends. The CDR3 runs 14 residues. CDR1 LGHDT and CDR2 YNNKEL come from the germline V gene (reference sequence).